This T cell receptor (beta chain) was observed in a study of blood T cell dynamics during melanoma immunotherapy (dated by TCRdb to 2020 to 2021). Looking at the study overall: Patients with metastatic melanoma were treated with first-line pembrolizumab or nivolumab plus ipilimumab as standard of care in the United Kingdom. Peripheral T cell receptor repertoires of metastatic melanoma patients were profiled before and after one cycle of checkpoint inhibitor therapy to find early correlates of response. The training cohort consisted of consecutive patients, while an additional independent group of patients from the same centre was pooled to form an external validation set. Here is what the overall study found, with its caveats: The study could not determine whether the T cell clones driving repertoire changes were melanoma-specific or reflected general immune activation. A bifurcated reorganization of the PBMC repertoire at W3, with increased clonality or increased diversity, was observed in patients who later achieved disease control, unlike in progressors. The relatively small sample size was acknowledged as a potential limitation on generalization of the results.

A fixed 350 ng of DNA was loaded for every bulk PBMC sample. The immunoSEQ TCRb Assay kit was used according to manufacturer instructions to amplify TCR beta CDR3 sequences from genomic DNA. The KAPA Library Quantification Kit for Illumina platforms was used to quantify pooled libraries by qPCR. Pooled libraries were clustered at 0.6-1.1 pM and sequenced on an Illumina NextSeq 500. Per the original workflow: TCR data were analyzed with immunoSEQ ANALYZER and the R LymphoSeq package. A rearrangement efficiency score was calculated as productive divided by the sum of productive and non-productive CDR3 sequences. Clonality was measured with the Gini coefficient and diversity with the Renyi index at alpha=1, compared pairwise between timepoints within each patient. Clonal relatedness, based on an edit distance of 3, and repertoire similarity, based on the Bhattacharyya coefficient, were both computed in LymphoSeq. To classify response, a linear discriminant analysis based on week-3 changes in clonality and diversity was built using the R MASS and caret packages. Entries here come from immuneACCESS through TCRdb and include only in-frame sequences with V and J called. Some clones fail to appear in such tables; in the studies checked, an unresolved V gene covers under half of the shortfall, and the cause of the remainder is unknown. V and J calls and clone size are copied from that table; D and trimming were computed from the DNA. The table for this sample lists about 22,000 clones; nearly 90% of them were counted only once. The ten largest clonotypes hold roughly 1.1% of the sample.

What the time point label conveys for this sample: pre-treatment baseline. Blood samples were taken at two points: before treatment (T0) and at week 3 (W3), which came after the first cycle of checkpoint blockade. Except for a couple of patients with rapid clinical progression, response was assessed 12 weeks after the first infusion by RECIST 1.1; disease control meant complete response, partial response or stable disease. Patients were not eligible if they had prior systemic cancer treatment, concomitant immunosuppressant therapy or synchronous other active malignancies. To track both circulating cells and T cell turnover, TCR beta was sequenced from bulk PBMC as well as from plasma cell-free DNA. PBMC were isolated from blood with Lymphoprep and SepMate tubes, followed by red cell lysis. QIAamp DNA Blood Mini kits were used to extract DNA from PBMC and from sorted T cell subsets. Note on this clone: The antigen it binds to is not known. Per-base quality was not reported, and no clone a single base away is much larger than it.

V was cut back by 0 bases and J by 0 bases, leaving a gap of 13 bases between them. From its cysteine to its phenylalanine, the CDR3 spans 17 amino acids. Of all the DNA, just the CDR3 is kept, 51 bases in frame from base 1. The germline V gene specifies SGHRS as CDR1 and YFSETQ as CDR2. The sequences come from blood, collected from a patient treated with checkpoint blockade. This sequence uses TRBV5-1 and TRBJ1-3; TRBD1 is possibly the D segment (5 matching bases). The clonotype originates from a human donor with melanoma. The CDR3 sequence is CASSLDSWGSSGNTIYF. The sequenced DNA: TGCGCCAGCAGCTTGGACTCGTGGGGGAGCTCTGGAAACACCATATATTTT.